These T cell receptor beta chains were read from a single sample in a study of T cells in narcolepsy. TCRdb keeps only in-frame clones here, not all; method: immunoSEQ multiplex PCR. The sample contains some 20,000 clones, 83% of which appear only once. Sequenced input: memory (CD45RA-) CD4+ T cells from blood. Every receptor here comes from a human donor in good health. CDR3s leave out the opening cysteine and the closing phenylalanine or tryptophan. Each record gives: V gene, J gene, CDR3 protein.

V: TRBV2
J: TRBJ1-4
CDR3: ASSKTGLREKLF

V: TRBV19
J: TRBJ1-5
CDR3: ASSEQWRQPQH

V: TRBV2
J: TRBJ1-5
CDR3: ASRVDSLNQPQH

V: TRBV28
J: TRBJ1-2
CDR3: ASSLRRDRAA

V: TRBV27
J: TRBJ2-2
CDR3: ASRRGFNTGELF

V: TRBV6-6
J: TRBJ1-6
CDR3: ASSGTAYNSPLH

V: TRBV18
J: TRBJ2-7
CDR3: ASSPGQQEQY

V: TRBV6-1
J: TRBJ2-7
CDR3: ASSSYPRGDYEQY

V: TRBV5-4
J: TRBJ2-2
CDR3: ASSFSPGELF

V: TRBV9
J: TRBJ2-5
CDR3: ASSVAVGIQETQY

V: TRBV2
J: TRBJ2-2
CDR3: ASSKDILRNTGELF

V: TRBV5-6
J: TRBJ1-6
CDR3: ASSLAGEGSPLH

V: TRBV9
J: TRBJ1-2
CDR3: ASSVGTPGPLVAEGYT

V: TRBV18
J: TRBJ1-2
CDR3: ASSPNLRASTNYGYT

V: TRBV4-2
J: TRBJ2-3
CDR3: ASSQGQGPDTQY

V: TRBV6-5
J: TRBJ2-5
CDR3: ASSPPATRETQY

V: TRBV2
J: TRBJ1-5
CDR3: ASSRGFGGNQPQH

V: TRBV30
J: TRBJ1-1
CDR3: GWSWCNTEAF

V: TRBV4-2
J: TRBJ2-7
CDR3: ASSRVSDTSTSSYEQY

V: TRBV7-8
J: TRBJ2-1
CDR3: ASSLSTGQF

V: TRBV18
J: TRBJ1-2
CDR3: ASSPLPGTGVIDGGYT

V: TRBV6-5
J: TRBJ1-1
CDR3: ASIKGQWAF

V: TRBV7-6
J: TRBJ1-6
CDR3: ASSLGQPANSPLH

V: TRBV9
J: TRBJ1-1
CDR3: ASSKDRVGWAF

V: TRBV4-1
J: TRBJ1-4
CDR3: ASSQGTVANEKLF

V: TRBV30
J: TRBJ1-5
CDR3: AWSRTGNGQPQH

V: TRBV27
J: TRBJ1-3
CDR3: ASRITHSGNTIY

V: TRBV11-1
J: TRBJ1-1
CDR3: ASSFGAGRSEAF

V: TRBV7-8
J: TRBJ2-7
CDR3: ASSLVGGSSYEQY

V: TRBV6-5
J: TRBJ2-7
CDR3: ASRRSVSYEQY

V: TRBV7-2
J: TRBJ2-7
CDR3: ASSLGFYEQY

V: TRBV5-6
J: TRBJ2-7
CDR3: ASSLGPTTGEQY

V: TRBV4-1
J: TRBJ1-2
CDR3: ASSPRDTAAYGYT

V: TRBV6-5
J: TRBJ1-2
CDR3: ASTPGGTYRGYT

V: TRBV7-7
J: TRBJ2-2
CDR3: ASSRNSGTNTGELF

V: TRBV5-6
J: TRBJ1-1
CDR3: ASSLQGPYEAF

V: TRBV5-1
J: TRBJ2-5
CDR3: ASSFYRERQETQY

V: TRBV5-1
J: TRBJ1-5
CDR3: ASSLGHNQPQH

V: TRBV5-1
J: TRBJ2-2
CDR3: ASTGTGTTGELF

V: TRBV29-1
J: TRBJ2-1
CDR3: SVLAGQGANEQF

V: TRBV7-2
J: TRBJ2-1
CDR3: ASSFGPGKF

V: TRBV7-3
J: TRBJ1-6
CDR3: ASSLEFNSPLH

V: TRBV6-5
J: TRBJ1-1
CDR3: ASRRDSQKATEAF

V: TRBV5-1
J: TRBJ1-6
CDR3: ASSLVGGSPLH

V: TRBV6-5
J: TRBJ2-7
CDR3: ATGTGGDAQY

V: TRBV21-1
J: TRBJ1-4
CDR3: ASSDTVHPNEKLF

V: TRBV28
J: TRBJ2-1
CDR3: ASRLASYNEQF

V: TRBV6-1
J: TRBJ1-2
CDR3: ASSEARRGGYT

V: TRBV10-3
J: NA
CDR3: AISVRGGRAGYEQY

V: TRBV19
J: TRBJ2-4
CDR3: ASGAGAGNIQY

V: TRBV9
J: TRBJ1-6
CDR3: ASSVVGMDNSPLH

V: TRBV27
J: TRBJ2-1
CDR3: ASSFGGEQF

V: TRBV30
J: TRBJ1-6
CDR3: AWLPSGTERNNSPLH

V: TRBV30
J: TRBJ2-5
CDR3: AWSPHGPGETQY

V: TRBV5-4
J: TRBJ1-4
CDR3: ASSGRTGDTNEKLF